There are a few counts of the clone carrying this T cell receptor beta chain. From the RT-PCR reads, TCRdb called clonotypes with MiXCR, one entry per CDR3 protein. The sample yields some 960,000 distinct CDR3 sequences, around 17% seen once. Germline V lookup: CDR1 SEHNR, CDR2 FQNEAQ (reference sequence). CDR3 length: 15 amino acids. After removal of 5 bases from V and 5 bases from J, the junction contained 7 bases not matched to a gene. This sample was included in a study of patients and donors after allogeneic stem cell transplantation. The sequenced material came from blood, either unsorted or a sorted T cell fraction (not recorded which). The V call is TRBV7-9, the J call TRBJ2-3; 10 nucleotides align to TRBD1. This TCR derives from a human donor who was either an allogeneic HSCT recipient or a stem cell or donor lymphocyte infusion donor (not recorded which). It is not recorded whose cells these are; they may come from a transplant donor. CDR3 sequence (DNA): TGTGCCAGCAGCGCCCCGGGACAGGGGTTAGATACGCAGTATTTT. Its protein product is CASSAPGQGLDTQYF. Together with reference TRBV7-9 and TRBJ2-3, the CDR3 gives the full variable domain: DTGVSQNPRHKITKRGQNVTFRCDPISEHNRLYWYRQTLGQGPEFLTYFQNEAQLEKSRLLSDRFSAERPKGSFSTLEIQRTEQGDSAMYLCASSAPGQGLDTQYFGPGTRLTVL.